This TCR beta chain was recorded in a study of beta chain features in type 1 diabetes. Study-level findings and limits: All four CD4+ subsets of Type 1 diabetes patients contained TCRB CDR3s that were moderately but significantly shorter. Possibly, sequencing cDNA over-represented cells that had high TCR expression levels.

About this clone itself: Its antigen remains unknown.

Trimming pared 7 bases from V and 8 bases from J, leaving 11 bases between. CDR3 length: 12 amino acids. Germline loops: CDR1 LNHDA, CDR2 SQIVND (reference sequence). The authors reverse transcribed all of the isolated RNA, so sequencing captured expressed TCRB transcripts. Mean read depth for naive, central memory and regulatory T cell samples was about 3.4 million reads. The assay was immunoSEQ multiplex PCR, and TCRdb's table has in-frame clones only and misses some. This table has about 160,000 clones, around 8% appearing once. This chain links TRBV19 with TRBJ1-4; D remains unclear. Input material: central memory CD4+ T cells from blood. The TCR originated in a woman in her forties with type 1 diabetes. The CDR3 is CASKAREEKLFF. DNA for the CDR3: TGTGCCAGTAAAGCTAGAGAAGAAAAACTGTTTTTT.